The T cell receptor (beta chain) under discussion was sequenced for a study of T cell clones after liver transplantation. About the study: A pre-transplant mixed lymphocyte reaction with TCRbeta sequencing defined graft-donor-reactive clones followed in post-transplant blood.

V was pared by 5 bases and J by 5 bases, with 18 bases between. CDR1 is SGHTA, CDR2 FQGNSA, per germline. The CDR3 extends over 15 amino acids. Clones were sequenced by immunoSEQ multiplex PCR, and TCRdb holds only the in-frame ones, with some missing. The sample yields just over 60,000 clones, roughly two thirds seen once. Sample: CD4+ T cells from blood, taken before liver transplant. This sequence was found in a human donor who received a liver transplant. The rearrangement links TRBV7-2 to TRBJ1-2; D is perhaps TRBD1 (6 bases). CDR3 region: CASSQTPGQGYGYTF. CDR3 sequence (DNA): TGTGCCAGCAGCCAAACCCCGGGACAAGGTTATGGCTACACCTTC.